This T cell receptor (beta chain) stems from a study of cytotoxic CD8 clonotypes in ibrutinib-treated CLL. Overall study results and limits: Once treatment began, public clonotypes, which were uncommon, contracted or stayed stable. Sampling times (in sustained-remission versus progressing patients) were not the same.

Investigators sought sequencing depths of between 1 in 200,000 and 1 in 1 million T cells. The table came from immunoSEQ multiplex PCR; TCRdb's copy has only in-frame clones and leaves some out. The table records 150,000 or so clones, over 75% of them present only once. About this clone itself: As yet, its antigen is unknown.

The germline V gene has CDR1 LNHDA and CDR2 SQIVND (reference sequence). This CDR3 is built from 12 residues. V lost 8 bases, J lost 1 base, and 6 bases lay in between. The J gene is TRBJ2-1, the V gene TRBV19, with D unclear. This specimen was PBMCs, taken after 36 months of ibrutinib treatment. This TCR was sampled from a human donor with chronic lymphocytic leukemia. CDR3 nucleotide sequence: TGTGCCAGTGGCTTTTCCTACAATGAGCAGTTCTTC. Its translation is CASGFSYNEQFF.